A single T cell receptor beta chain is shown here with its context. Its matching antigen is unknown. The PCR made use of 60 Vbeta and 13 Jbeta primers. Sequencing was performed with immunoSEQ multiplex PCR; in TCRdb, only in-frame clones are kept and a portion is missing. The profile shows more than 150,000 clones, more than 75% of them singletons. After removal of 0 bases from V and 4 bases from J, the junction contained 8 bases not matched to a gene. This CDR3 contains 15 residues. Germline-derived CDR1 and CDR2 are GTSNPN and SVGIG (reference sequence). This entry is derived from a study of cytomegalovirus exposure and HLA in healthy donors. Study results and limitations: Accurate prediction of HLA-A and HLA-B alleles (for most subjects) was reportedly achieved from TCR beta sequences. A later look showed TCR association rates differing by HLA locus, highest for DRB1 and lowest for HLA-C.

Sequencing was carried out using PBMCs. The V call is TRBV30, the J call TRBJ1-2; the match to TRBD1 covers 7 bases. The source of this sequence is a girl younger than two in good health and CMV-seronegative. The CDR3 bases are TGTGCCTGGAGTGTGTTAGGACAGGTGGGCTATGGCTACACCTTC. Residues: CAWSVLGQVGYGYTF.